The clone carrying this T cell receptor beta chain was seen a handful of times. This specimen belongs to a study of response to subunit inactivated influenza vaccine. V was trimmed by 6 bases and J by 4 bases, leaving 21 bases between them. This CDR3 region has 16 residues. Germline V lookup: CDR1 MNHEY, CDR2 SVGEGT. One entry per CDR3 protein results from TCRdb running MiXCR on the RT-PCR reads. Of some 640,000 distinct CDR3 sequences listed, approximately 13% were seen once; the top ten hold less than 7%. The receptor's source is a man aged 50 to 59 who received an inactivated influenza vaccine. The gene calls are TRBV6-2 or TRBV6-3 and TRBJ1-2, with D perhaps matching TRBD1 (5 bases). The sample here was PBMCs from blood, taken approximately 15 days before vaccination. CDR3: CASSNTVRAGGYGYTF. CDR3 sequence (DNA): TGTGCCAGCAGCAACACAGTCAGGGCTGGGGGCTATGGCTACACCTTC.